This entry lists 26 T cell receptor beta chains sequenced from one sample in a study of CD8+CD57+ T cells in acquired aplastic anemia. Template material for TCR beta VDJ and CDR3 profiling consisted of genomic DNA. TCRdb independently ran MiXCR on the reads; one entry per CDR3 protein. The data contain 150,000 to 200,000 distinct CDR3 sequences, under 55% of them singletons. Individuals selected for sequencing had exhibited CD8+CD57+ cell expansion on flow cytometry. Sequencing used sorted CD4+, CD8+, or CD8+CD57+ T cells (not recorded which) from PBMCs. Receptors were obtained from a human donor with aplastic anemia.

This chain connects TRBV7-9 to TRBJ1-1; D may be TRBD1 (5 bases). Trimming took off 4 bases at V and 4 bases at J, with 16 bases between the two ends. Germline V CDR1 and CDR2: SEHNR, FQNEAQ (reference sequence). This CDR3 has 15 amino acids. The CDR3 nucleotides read TGTGCCAGCAGCTCTTTTGGGACCTTGAGCACTGAAGCTTTCTTT. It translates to CASSSFGTLSTEAFF.

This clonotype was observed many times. The CDR3 DNA reads as TGTGCCAGCAGCTTAGCAGACATCAGAAATAATTCACCCCTCCACTTT. It codes for CASSLADIRNNSPLHF. The chain uses TRBV7-6 and TRBJ1-6; D not certain. V shed 0 bases and J shed 5 bases, with 11 bases lying between them. Germline V gives CDR1 SGHVS, CDR2 FNYEAQ. This CDR3 has 16 amino acids.

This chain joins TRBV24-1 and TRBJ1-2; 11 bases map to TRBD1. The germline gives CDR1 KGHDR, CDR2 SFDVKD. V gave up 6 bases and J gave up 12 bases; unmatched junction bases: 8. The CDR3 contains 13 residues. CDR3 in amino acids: CATSPGTGGHHTF. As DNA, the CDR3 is TGTGCCACCAGTCCCGGGACAGGGGGTCATCACACCTTC.

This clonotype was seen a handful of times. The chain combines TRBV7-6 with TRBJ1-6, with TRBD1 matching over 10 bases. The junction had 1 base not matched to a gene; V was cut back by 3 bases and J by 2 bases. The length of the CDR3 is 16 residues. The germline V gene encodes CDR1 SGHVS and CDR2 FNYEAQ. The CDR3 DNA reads TGTGCCAGCAGCTTGGGGACAGGGGCCTATAATTCACCCCTCCACTTT. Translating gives CASSLGTGAYNSPLHF.

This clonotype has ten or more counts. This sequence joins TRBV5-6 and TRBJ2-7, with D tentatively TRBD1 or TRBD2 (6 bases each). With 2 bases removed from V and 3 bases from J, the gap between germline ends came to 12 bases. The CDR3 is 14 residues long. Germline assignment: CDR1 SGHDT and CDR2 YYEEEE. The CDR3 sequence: CASSLWGAIYEQYF. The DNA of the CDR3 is TGTGCCAGCAGCTTATGGGGGGCAATCTACGAGCAGTACTTC.

The CDR3 DNA sequence: TGCAGTGCTAGACTAGCGGGGGGGCAGAGAGAGACCCAGTACTTC. This sequence encodes CSARLAGGQRETQYF. The rearrangement joins TRBV20-1 to TRBJ2-5; 12 bases agree with TRBD2. Germline trimming cut 2 bases from V and 4 bases from J; bases unmatched to any gene: 5. This CDR3 is 15 amino acids long. Germline-derived CDR1 and CDR2 are DFQATT and SNEGSKA (reference sequence).

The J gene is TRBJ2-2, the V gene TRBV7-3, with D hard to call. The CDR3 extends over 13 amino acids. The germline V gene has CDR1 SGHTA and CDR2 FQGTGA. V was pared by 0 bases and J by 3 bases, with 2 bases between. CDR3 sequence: CASSLTHTGELFF. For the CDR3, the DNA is TGTGCCAGCAGCTTAACCCACACCGGGGAGCTGTTTTTT.

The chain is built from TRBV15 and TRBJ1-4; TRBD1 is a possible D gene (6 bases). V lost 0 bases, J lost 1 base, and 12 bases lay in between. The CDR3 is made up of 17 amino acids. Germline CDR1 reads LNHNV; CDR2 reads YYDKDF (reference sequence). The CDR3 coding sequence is TGTGCCACCAGCAGAGATTGGGCAGGGGTAACTAATGAAAAACTGTTTTTT. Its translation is CATSRDWAGVTNEKLFF.

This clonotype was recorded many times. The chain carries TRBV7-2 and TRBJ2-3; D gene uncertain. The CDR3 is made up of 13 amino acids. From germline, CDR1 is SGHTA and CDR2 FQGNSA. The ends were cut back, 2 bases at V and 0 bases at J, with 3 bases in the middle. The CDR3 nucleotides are TGTGCCAGCAGCTTACCCAGCACAGATACGCAGTATTTT. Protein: CASSLPSTDTQYF.

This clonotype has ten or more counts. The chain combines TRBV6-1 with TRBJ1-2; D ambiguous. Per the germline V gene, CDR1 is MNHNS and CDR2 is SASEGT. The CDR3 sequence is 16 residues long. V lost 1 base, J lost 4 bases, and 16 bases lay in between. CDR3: CASSEGGSGRVYGYTF. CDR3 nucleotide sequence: TGTGCCAGCAGTGAAGGAGGGTCCGGTCGGGTCTATGGCTACACCTTC.

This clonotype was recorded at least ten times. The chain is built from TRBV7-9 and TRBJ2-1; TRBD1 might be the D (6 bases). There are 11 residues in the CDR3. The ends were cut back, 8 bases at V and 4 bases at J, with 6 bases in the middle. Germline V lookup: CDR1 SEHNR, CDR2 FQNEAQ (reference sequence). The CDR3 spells CASQGYNEQFF. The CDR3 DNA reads TGTGCCAGCCAGGGGTACAATGAGCAGTTCTTC.

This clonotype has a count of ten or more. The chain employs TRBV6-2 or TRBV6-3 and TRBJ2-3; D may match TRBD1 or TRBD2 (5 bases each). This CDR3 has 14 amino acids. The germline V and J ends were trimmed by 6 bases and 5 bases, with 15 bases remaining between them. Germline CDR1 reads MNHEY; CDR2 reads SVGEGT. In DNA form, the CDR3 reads TGTGCCAGCAGGGGACCCTTTACAGGAGATACGCAGTATTTT. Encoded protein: CASRGPFTGDTQYF.

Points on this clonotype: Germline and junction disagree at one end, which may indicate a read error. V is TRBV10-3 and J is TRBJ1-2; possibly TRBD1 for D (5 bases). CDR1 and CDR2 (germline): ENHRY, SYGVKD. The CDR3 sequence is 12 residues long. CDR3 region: CAISETPTGRGF. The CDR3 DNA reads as TGTGCCATCAGTGAGACTCCCACGGGACGGGGTTTC.

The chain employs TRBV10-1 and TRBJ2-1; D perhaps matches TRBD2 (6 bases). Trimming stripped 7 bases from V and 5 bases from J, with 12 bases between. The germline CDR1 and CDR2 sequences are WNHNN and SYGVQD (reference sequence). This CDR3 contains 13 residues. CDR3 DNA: TGCGCCAGCACCGGGGGACCTAACAATGAGCAGTTCTTC. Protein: CASTGGPNNEQFF.

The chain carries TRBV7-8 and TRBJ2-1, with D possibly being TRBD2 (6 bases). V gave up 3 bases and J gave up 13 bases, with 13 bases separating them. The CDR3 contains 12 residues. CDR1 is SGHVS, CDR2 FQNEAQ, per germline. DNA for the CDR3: TGTGCCAGCAGCTTGTCCGGAGGGTTACAGTTCTTC. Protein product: CASSLSGGLQFF.

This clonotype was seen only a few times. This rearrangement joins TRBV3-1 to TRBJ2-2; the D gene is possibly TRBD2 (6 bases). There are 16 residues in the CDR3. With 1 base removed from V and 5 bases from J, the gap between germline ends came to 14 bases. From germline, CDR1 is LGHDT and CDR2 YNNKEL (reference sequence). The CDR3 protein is CASSQGGGPRTGELFF. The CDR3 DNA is TGTGCCAGCAGCCAAGGTGGAGGGCCTAGGACCGGGGAGCTGTTTTTT.

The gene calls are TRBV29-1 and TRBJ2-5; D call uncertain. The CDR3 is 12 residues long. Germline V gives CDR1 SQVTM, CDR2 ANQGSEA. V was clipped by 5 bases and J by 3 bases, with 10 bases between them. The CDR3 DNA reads TGCAGCGTTTCGTTATACGAAGAGACCCAGTACTTC. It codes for CSVSLYEETQYF.

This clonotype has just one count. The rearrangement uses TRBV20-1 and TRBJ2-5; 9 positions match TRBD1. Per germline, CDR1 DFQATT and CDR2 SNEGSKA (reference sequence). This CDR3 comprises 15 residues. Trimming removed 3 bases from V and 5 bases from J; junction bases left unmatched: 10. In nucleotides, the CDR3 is TGCAGTGCTAGGGACCACAGGGGGCGTGGGGAGACCCAGTACTTC. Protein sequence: CSARDHRGRGETQYF.

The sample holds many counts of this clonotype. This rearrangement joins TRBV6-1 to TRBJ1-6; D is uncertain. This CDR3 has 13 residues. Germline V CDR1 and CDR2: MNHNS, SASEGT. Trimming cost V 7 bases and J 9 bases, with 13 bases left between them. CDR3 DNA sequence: TGTGCCAGCATCCCTTTGTGGGGTTCACCCCTCCACTTT. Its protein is CASIPLWGSPLHF.

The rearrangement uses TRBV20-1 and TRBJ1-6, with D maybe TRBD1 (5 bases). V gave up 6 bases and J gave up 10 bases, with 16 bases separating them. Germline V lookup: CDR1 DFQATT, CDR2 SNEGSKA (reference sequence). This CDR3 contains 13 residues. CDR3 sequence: CSASSGDGSPLHF. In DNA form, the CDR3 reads TGCAGTGCCAGCAGTGGGGACGGCTCACCCCTCCACTTT.

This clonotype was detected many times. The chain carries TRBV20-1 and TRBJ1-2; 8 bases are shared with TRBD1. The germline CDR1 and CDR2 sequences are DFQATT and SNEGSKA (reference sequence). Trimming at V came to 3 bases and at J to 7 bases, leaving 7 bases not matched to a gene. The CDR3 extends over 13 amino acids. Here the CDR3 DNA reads TGCAGTGCTAGGAGCGACGGACAGGGTGGCTACACCTTC. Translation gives CSARSDGQGGYTF.

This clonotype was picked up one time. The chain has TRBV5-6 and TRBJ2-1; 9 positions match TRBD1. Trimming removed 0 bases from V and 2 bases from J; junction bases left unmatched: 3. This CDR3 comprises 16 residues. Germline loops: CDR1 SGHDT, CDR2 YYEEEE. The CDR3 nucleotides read TGTGCCAGCAGCTTGGTGGGACAGGGTGCCTACAATGAGCAGTTCTTC. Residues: CASSLVGQGAYNEQFF. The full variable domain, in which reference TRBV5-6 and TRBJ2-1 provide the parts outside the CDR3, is DAGVTQSPTHLIKTRGQQVTLRCSPKSGHDTVSWYQQALGQGPQFIFQYYEEEERQRGNFPDRFSGHQFPNYSSELNVNALLLGDSALYLCASSLVGQGAYNEQFFGPGTRLTVL.

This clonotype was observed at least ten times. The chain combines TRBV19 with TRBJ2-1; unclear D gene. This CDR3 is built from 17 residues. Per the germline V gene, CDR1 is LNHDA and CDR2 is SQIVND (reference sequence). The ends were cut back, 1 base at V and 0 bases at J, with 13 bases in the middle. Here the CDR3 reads CASSIAPGGSSYNEQFF. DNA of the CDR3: TGTGCCAGTAGTATAGCCCCAGGCGGTAGCTCCTACAATGAGCAGTTCTTC.

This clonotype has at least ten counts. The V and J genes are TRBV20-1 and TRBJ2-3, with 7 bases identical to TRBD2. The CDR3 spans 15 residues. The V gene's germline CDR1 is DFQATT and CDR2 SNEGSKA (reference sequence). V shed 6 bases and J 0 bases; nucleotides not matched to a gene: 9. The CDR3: CSAPGRGVSTDTQYF. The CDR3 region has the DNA TGCAGTGCCCCAGGTCGGGGGGTAAGCACAGATACGCAGTATTTT.

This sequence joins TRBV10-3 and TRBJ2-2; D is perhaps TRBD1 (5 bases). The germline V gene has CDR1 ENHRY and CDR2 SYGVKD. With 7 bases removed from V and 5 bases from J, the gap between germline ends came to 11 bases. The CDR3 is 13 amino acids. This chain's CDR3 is CAINAGSTGELFF. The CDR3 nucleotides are TGTGCCATCAACGCAGGGTCGACCGGGGAGCTGTTTTTT.

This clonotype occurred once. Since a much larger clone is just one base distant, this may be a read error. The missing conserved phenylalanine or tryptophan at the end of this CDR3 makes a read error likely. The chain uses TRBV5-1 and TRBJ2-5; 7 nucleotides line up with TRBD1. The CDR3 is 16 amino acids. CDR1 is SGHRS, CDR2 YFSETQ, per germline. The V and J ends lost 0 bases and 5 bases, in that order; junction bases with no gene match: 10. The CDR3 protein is CASSLAAGGGAETQYL. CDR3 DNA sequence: TGCGCCAGCAGCTTGGCCGCAGGGGGTGGCGCGGAGACCCAGTACCTC.